These 13 T cell receptor beta chains were all obtained from the same sample, sequenced in a study of cytomegalovirus exposure and HLA in healthy donors. Amplification used 60 Vbeta primers and 13 Jbeta primers. TCRdb's table, derived via immunoSEQ multiplex PCR, lists solely in-frame clones and lacks some. The sample lists about 170,000 clones, less than 80% occurring once. Sequencing was carried out using PBMCs. The origin of the receptors is a man in his forties in good health and CMV-seronegative.

This chain joins TRBV25-1 and TRBJ2-5, with 10 bases that match TRBD1. The closer fit of TRBJ2-7 to the DNA end suggests the J call may be wrong. The germline gives CDR1 MGHDK, CDR2 SYGVNS. CDR3 length: 14 amino acids. The CDR3 spells CATLGTGVSYEQYF. CDR3 nucleotide sequence: TGTGCCACCCTAGGGACAGGGGTCTCCTACGAGCAGTACTTC.

This clone was detected only a few times. At the DNA level, this CDR3 is encoded by other sequences in the same sample as well. The chain has TRBV9 and TRBJ2-1; maybe TRBD2 (5 bases). Germline lookup yields CDR1 SGDLS and CDR2 YYNGEE. The V and J ends lost 0 bases and 0 bases respectively, with 7 bases between them. The CDR3 consists of 15 residues. CDR3 coding DNA: TGTGCCAGCAGCGTAGTCAGCGGCTCCTACAATGAGCAGTTCTTC. The encoded protein is CASSVVSGSYNEQFF.

This clone was observed a few times. V usage is TRBV7-9 and J usage is TRBJ1-3; D remains ambiguous. Trimming stripped 3 bases from V and 0 bases from J, with 6 bases between. The length of the CDR3 is 14 residues. Germline V gene sequence: CDR1 SEHNR, CDR2 FQNEAQ (reference sequence). The CDR3 DNA follows: TGTGCCAGCAGCTTGCGGGGCTCTGGAAACACCATATATTTT. Translating it yields CASSLRGSGNTIYF.

The chain combines TRBV28 with TRBJ2-4; D uncertain. Trimming shortened V by 5 bases and J by 0 bases, and 14 bases separated the two germline ends. Germline assignment: CDR1 MDHEN and CDR2 SYDVKM. The CDR3 length is 16 residues. CDR3 coding DNA: TGTGCCAGCAGTCCTCACTCCTCGCCAGCCAAAAACATTCAGTACTTC. Translating gives CASSPHSSPAKNIQYF.

In the case of this clone: Other nucleotide sequences in the sample specify the same CDR3. The rearrangement links TRBV7-2 to TRBJ2-7; 8 bases align to TRBD2. Germline loops: CDR1 SGHTA, CDR2 FQGNSA. This CDR3 has 16 residues. The junction had 9 bases not matched to a gene; V was cut back by 1 base and J by 4 bases. The CDR3 reads CASSLEGAGGLYEQYF. DNA of the CDR3: TGTGCCAGCAGCTTAGAAGGCGCGGGAGGTCTATACGAGCAGTACTTC.

This clone was detected a few times. This chain uses TRBV19 with TRBJ2-2, with 8 bases lining up with TRBD2. The CDR3 covers 18 residues. Trimming at V came to 3 bases and at J to 2 bases, leaving 11 bases not matched to a gene. Germline CDR1 LNHDA, CDR2 SQIVND (reference sequence). The CDR3 DNA reads TGTGCCAGTAGTATCGGGACTAGTCCCTCTCTTAACACCGGGGAGCTGTTTTTT. Translated, it gives CASSIGTSPSLNTGELFF. Full variable domain (missing parts from reference TRBV19 and TRBJ2-2): DGGITQSPKYLFRKEGQNVTLSCEQNLNHDAMYWYRQDPGQGLRLIYYSQIVNDFQKGDIAEGYSVSREKKESFPLTVTSAQKNPTAFYLCASSIGTSPSLNTGELFFGEGSRLTVL.

This clone was seen only a few times. The V and J genes are TRBV5-1 and TRBJ1-2; 9 positions match TRBD1. This CDR3 contains 15 residues. The V gene end was trimmed by 0 bases and the J gene end by 4 bases; junction bases not matched to a gene: 4. Germline lookup yields CDR1 SGHRS and CDR2 YFSETQ. The CDR3 nucleotides are TGCGCCAGCAGCTTGGACAGGGGGCGCGGCTATGGCTACACCTTC. It specifies CASSLDRGRGYGYTF.

The CDR3 DNA follows: TGTGCCAGCAGCAACAGACAGGGAAACTACGAGCAGTACTTC. Protein: CASSNRQGNYEQYF. The genes are TRBV11-2 and TRBJ2-5, with 7 positions matching TRBD1. The J call may not be correct, given that the DNA end is closer to TRBJ2-7. The CDR3 is 14 amino acids. Germline CDR1 is SGHAT and CDR2 is FQNNGV.

The gene calls are TRBV5-6 and TRBJ2-2; D remains ambiguous. CDR1 is SGHDT and CDR2 is YYEEEE in the germline V gene. The CDR3 extends over 15 amino acids. Trimming stripped 4 bases from V and 1 base from J, with 11 bases between. As DNA, the CDR3 is TGTGCCAGCAGCCCGCTCAGCGTGAACACCGGGGAGCTGTTTTTT. It encodes CASSPLSVNTGELFF.

This clone was detected once. The chain carries TRBV30 and TRBJ1-2, with TRBD1 identical over 8 bases. Germline V gene data show CDR1 as GTSNPN and CDR2 as SVGIG (reference sequence). The CDR3 consists of 13 residues. Germline trimming cut 1 base from V and 10 bases from J; bases unmatched to any gene: 8. CDR3 nucleotide sequence: TGTGCCTGGAGTGAGGGCAGGGGGCGAGTCTACACCTTC. Translation gives CAWSEGRGRVYTF.

CDR3 loop: CASSVEGTAYTGELFF. The CDR3 nucleotides are TGTGCCAGCAGCGTAGAAGGGACAGCCTACACCGGGGAGCTGTTTTTT. The J gene is TRBJ2-2, the V gene TRBV9; 7 bases are shared with TRBD1. CDR3 length: 16 amino acids. Germline V gives CDR1 SGDLS, CDR2 YYNGEE. After removal of 0 bases from V and 3 bases from J, the junction contained 5 bases not matched to a gene.

The chain has TRBV5-6 and TRBJ1-4, with 12 bases lining up with TRBD1. Germline V gene data show CDR1 as SGHDT and CDR2 as YYEEEE. CDR3 size: 17 residues. After removal of 0 bases from V and 7 bases from J, the junction contained 7 bases not matched to a gene. The CDR3 protein is CASSLDSGDRGLEKLFF. CDR3 DNA sequence: TGTGCCAGCAGCTTGGATTCAGGGGACAGGGGGCTTGAAAAACTGTTTTTT.

This clone has only a few counts. The chain employs TRBV18 and TRBJ1-3; 7 nucleotides align to TRBD1. V shed 1 base and J 2 bases; nucleotides not matched to a gene: 2. Germline-derived CDR1 and CDR2 are KGHSH and LQKENI. This CDR3 region has 15 residues. The CDR3 DNA reads as TGTGCCAGCTCACCACTTGACAGGGCTGGAAACACCATATATTTT. Encoded protein: CASSPLDRAGNTIYF. The full variable domain, completed using reference TRBV18 and TRBJ1-3, is NAGVMQNPRHLVRRRGQEARLRCSPMKGHSHVYWYRQLPEEGLKFMVYLQKENIIDESGMPKERFSAEFPKEGPSILRIQQVVRGDSAAYFCASSPLDRAGNTIYFGEGSWLTVV.